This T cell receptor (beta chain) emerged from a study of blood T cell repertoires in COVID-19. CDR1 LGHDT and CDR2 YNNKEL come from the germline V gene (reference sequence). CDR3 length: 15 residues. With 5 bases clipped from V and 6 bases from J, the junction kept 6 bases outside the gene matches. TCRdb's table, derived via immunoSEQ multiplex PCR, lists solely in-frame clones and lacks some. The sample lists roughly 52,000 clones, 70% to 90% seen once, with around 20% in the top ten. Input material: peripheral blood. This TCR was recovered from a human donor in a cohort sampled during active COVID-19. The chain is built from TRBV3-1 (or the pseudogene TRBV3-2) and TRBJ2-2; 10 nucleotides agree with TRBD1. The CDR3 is CASSYPGTGAGELFF. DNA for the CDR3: TGTGCCAGCAGCTACCCCGGGACAGGGGCCGGGGAGCTGTTTTTT.